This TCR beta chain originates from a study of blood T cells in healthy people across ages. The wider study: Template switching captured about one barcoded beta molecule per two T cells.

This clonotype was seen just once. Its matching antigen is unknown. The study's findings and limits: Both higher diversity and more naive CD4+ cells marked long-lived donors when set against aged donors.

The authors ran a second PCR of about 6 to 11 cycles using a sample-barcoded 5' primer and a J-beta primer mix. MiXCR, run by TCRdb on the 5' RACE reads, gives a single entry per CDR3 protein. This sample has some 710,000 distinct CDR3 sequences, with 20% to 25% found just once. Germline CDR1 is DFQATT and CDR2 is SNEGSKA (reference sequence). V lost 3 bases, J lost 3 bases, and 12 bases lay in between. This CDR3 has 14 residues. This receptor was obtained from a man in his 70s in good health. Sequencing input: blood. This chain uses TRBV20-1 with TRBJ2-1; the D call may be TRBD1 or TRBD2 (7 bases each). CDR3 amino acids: CSASQGGDYNEQFF. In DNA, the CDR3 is TGCAGTGCTAGTCAGGGGGGGGACTACAATGAGCAGTTCTTC.